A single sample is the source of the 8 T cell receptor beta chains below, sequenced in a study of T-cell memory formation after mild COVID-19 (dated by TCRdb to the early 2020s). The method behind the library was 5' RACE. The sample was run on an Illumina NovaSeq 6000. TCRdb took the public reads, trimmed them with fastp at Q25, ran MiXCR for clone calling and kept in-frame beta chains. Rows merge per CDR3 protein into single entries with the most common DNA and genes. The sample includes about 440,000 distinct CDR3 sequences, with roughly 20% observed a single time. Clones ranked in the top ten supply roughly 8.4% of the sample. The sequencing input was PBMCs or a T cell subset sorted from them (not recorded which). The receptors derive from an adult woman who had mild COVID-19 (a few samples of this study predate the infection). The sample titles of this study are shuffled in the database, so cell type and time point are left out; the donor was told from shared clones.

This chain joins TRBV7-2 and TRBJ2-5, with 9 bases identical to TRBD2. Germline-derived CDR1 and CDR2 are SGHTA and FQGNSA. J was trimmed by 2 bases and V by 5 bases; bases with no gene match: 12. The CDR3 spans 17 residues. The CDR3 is CASSREIWAGGQETQYF. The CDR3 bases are TGTGCCAGCAGCCGGGAAATATGGGCGGGAGGGCAAGAGACCCAGTACTTC.

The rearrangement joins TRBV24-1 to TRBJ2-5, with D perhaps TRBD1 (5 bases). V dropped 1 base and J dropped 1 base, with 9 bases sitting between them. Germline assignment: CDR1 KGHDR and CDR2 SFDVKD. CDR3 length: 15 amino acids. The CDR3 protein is CATSDFRASQETQYF. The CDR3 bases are TGTGCCACCAGTGATTTCAGGGCGTCCCAAGAGACCCAGTACTTC.

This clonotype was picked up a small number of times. The CDR3 here is CASSLLAVSTDTQYF. The CDR3 bases are TGTGCCAGCAGCTTGTTGGCCGTCAGCACAGATACGCAGTATTTT. This sequence joins TRBV11-2 and TRBJ2-3; D remains ambiguous. Germline values: CDR1 SGHAT, CDR2 FQNNGV. V lost 3 bases, J lost 0 bases, and 10 bases lay in between. The CDR3 is 15 residues long.

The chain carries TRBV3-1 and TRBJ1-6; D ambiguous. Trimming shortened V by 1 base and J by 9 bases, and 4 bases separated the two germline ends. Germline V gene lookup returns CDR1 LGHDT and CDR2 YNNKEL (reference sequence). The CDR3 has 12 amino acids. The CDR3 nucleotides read TGTGCCAGCAGCCAAGTGAGTTCACCCCTCCACTTT. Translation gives CASSQVSSPLHF.

The CDR3 reads CASSYDAEAFF. CDR3 DNA: TGTGCCAGCAGTTACGACGCTGAAGCTTTCTTT. This chain uses TRBV6-2 or TRBV6-3 with TRBJ1-1; D call uncertain. V was shortened by 2 bases and J by 6 bases, with 4 bases between the two germline ends. The CDR3 consists of 11 residues. CDR1 is MNHEY and CDR2 is SVGEGT in the germline V gene.

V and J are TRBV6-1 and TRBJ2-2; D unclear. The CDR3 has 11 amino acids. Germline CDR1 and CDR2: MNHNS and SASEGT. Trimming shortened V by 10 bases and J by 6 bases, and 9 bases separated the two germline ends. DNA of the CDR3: TGTGCCATCCTGCGAGCCGGGGAGCTGTTTTTT. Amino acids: CAILRAGELFF.

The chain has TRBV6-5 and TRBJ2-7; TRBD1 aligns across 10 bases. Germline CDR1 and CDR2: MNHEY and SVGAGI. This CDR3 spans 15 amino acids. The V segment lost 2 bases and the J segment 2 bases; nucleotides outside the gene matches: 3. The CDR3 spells CASSYGDRGTYEQYF. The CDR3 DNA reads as TGTGCCAGCAGTTACGGGGACAGGGGAACCTACGAGCAGTACTTC.

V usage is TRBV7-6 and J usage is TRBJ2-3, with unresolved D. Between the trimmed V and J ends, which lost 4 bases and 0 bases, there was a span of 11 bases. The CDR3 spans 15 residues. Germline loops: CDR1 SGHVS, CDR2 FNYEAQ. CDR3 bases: TGTGCCAGCAGCTCGGCCGAGTCTAGCACAGATACGCAGTATTTT. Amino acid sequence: CASSSAESSTDTQYF.